This paragraph covers one TCR beta chain sequence. Its antigen is unidentified. Time point: pretreatment peripheral blood. Libraries were prepared by immunoSEQ multiplex PCR; TCRdb keeps only in-frame clonotypes and omits some of them. The sample contains tens of thousands of clones, around 83% of which appear only once. This specimen belongs to a study of PD-L1 blockade in urothelial cancer. Study at large: The year 2014 saw patients start atezolizumab, 1,200 mg intravenously every 3 weeks. Blood underwent analysis 3 weeks (second dose) and 6 weeks after treatment began.

Study-level points and caveats: Durable-benefit patients showed greater tumor-associated blood clone expansion at 3 weeks.

CDR1 is LNHNV and CDR2 is YYDKDF in the germline V gene (reference sequence). This CDR3 spans 20 amino acids. V was clipped by 1 base and J by 0 bases; unmatched bases: 10. The sequencing used PBMCs, collected around atezolizumab (anti-PD-L1) treatment. V gene TRBV15 combines with J gene TRBJ2-2; 11 positions match TRBD2. The receptor's source is a woman in her sixties or seventies with urothelial cancer. The CDR3 nucleotides are TGTGCCACCAGCAGAGCTCCTCTAGCGGGAGGACTCGCGAACACCGGGGAGCTGTTTTTT. Amino acid sequence: CATSRAPLAGGLANTGELFF.